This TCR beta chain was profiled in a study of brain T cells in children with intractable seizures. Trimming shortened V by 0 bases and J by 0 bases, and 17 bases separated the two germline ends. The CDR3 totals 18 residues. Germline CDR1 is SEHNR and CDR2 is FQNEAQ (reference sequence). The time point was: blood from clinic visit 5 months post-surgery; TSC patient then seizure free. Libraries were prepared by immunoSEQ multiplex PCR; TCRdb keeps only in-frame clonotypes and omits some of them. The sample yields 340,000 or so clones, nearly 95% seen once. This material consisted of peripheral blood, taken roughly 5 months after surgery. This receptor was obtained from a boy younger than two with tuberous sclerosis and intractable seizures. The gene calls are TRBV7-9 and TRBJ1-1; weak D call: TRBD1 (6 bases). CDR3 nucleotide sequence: TGTGCCAGCAGCTTAGCACGGGGGGGCCCGTACGTGAACACTGAAGCTTTCTTT. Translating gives CASSLARGGPYVNTEAFF.